These T cell receptor beta chains were read from a single sample in a study of OX40 agonist ivuxolimab in advanced cancers. Profiled with immunoSEQ multiplex PCR; TCRdb holds only in-frame clones, not every one. The top ten hold approximately 4.8% of the sample, which has some 60,000 clones, about 89% seen once. Sequencing used CD4+ or CD8+ T cells sorted from blood, obtained in a trial of the OX40 agonist ivuxolimab. The receptors come from an adult with an advanced solid tumor such as melanoma, head and neck, liver or kidney cancer. CDR3s include the opening cysteine and the closing phenylalanine or tryptophan. D genes are given only for firm matches. Clone size is not always given. Where it is, it says once, few, many or a class for expanded clones.

J gene	D gene	CDR3 length	V gene	clone size	CDR3 protein	CDR3 DNA
TRBJ2-1	TRBD1	13	TRBV4-1	.	CASSKDRTREQFF	TGCGCCAGCAGCAAGGACAGGACCCGCGAGCAGTTCTTC
TRBJ1-5	.	14	TRBV5-1	.	CASSLGQDGQPQHF	TGCGCCAGCAGCTTGGGCCAGGATGGTCAGCCCCAGCATTTT
TRBJ1-4	.	15	TRBV5-1	.	CASSSSGPLGEKLFF	TGCGCCAGCAGCTCTTCAGGGCCCCTAGGTGAAAAACTGTTTTTT
TRBJ2-3	TRBD1	16	TRBV19	.	CASSPRTGGRTDTQYF	TGTGCCAGTAGTCCCAGGACAGGGGGTCGGACAGATACGCAGTATTTT
TRBJ2-1	TRBD2	16	TRBV9	.	CASSERAGGFYNEQFF	TGTGCCAGCAGCGAGAGAGCGGGAGGATTCTACAATGAGCAGTTCTTC
TRBJ1-4	.	13	TRBV10-3	.	CAIAPTGNEKLFF	TGTGCCATCGCCCCCACAGGGAATGAAAAACTGTTTTTT
TRBJ2-3	.	13	TRBV9	.	CASSVAHTDTQYF	TGTGCCAGCAGCGTAGCTCACACAGATACGCAGTATTTT
TRBJ2-5	TRBD2	15	TRBV6-1	few	CASTRLAGEQETQYF	TGTGCCAGCACCCGACTAGCGGGGGAACAAGAGACCCAGTACTTC
TRBJ2-7	TRBD2	14	TRBV9	.	CASSPRTSGYEQYF	TGTGCCAGCAGCCCCCGGACTAGCGGATACGAGCAGTACTTC
TRBJ2-3	.	13	TRBV11-2	.	CASSFQPSDTQYF	TGTGCCAGCAGCTTCCAGCCAAGCGATACGCAGTATTTT
TRBJ2-2	TRBD1	14	TRBV5-1	.	CASSLTGGTGELFF	TGCGCCAGCAGCTTGACAGGGGGCACCGGGGAGCTGTTTTTT
TRBJ2-1	.	17	TRBV4-2	once	CASSQGLGGTSYNEQFF	TGTGCCAGCAGCCAAGGGCTAGGAGGTACCTCCTACAATGAGCAGTTCTTC
TRBJ2-4	.	15	TRBV5-4	.	CASSSKSRGVYIQYF	TGTGCCAGCAGCTCGAAGTCCCGGGGAGTTTACATTCAGTACTTC
TRBJ1-1	.	13	TRBV29-1	.	CSVGAGTASEAFF	TGCAGCGTTGGGGCGGGGACGGCCAGTGAAGCTTTCTTT
TRBJ2-3	.	17	TRBV7-9	.	CASSPAGGPTSTDTQYF	TGTGCCAGCAGCCCCGCAGGAGGACCAACTAGCACAGATACGCAGTATTTT
TRBJ2-5	TRBD1	14	TRBV5-1	.	CASRFTGVQETQYF	TGCGCCAGCAGGTTCACAGGGGTCCAAGAGACCCAGTACTTC
TRBJ2-3	.	13	TRBV2	.	CASSDRVTDTQYF	TGTGCCAGCAGTGACAGGGTTACAGATACGCAGTATTTT
TRBJ1-2	.	15	TRBV7-9	.	CASSLEVGANYGYTF	TGTGCCAGCAGCTTGGAGGTCGGAGCGAACTATGGCTACACCTTC
TRBJ2-2	TRBD1	14	TRBV6-5	once	CASTRTGATGELFF	TGTGCCAGCACCAGGACAGGGGCCACCGGGGAGCTGTTTTTT
TRBJ2-1	TRBD2	15	TRBV19	.	CASSRLAGGQGEQFF	TGTGCCAGTAGTAGACTAGCGGGAGGGCAGGGTGAGCAGTTCTTC
TRBJ1-3	.	15	TRBV2	.	CASSEIGNSGNTIYF	TGTGCCAGCAGTGAAATTGGGAACTCTGGAAACACCATATATTTT
TRBJ2-2	.	16	TRBV7-2	.	CASSLDHHPGTGELFF	TGTGCCAGCAGCTTAGATCATCACCCGGGCACCGGGGAGCTGTTTTTT
TRBJ2-2	.	13	TRBV7-3	.	CASSQLNTGELFF	TGTGCCAGCAGCCAACTGAACACCGGGGAGCTGTTTTTT
TRBJ1-2	TRBD1	15	TRBV6-6	.	CASSSRDRGNYGYTF	TGTGCCAGCAGTAGCCGGGACAGGGGGAACTATGGCTACACCTTC
TRBJ1-2	.	13	TRBV7-2	.	CTSSLGPSYGYTF	TGTACCAGCAGCTTAGGACCTTCCTATGGCTACACCTTC
TRBJ2-7	.	14	TRBV19	.	CASSIGVGPYEQYF	TGTGCCAGTAGTATCGGAGTAGGACCATACGAGCAGTACTTC
TRBJ1-6	.	15	TRBV5-1	.	CASSALGGYNSPLHF	TGCGCCAGCAGCGCCTTAGGGGGGTATAATTCACCCCTCCACTTT
TRBJ1-5	.	16	TRBV18	.	CASSPRAKQGVQPQHF	TGTGCCAGCTCACCACGCGCAAAACAGGGCGTCCAGCCCCAGCATTTT
TRBJ2-3	TRBD1	14	TRBV5-1	.	CASSAGGGADTQYF	TGCGCCAGCAGCGCAGGGGGTGGCGCAGATACGCAGTATTTT
TRBJ2-1	.	14	TRBV9	.	CASSVRGIVDEQFF	TGTGCCAGCAGCGTACGGGGGATAGTCGATGAGCAGTTCTTC
TRBJ2-7	TRBD2	14	TRBV10-3	.	CAISASGLVGEQYF	TGTGCCATCAGTGCTAGCGGGTTGGTGGGTGAGCAGTACTTC
TRBJ2-5	TRBD1	15	TRBV6-6	.	CASSYSQGAGETQYF	TGTGCCAGCAGTTACTCCCAGGGGGCAGGAGAGACCCAGTACTTC
TRBJ1-2	.	13	TRBV28	.	CASNLGGSYGYTF	TGTGCCAGCAACTTGGGGGGTAGCTATGGCTACACCTTC
TRBJ2-5	.	13	TRBV5-4	.	CASSLQGRETQYF	TGTGCCAGCAGCTTACAGGGAAGGGAGACCCAGTACTTC
TRBJ2-1	TRBD1	20	TRBV2	.	CASSGYRDRSQSRGSRGQFF	TGTGCCAGCAGTGGGTACCGGGACAGGAGCCAATCCCGCGGGTCGCGAGGGCAGTTCTTC
TRBJ1-2	.	17	TRBV7-9	.	CASSFGRGYDSNYGYTF	TGTGCCAGCAGCTTCGGTCGCGGCTATGATTCTAACTATGGCTACACCTTC
TRBJ1-4	TRBD1	17	TRBV5-1	.	CASSLAGEGALGEKLFF	TGCGCCAGCAGCCTGGCCGGCGAGGGGGCGCTCGGTGAAAAACTGTTTTTT
TRBJ2-1	.	13	TRBV11-3	.	CASSFRSYNEQFF	TGTGCCAGCAGCTTCAGAAGCTACAATGAGCAGTTCTTC
TRBJ2-7	.	14	TRBV6-1	.	CASGALLELGEQYF	TGTGCCAGCGGAGCCTTGCTGGAGCTCGGCGAGCAGTACTTC
TRBJ1-2	TRBD1	16	TRBV7-9	.	CASSRLQSGQSYGYTF	TGTGCCAGCAGCCGATTGCAATCGGGACAGAGCTATGGCTACACCTTC
TRBJ1-6	.	13	TRBV5-1	few	CASSLAEDSPLHF	TGCGCCAGCAGCTTGGCCGAGGATTCACCCCTCCACTTT
TRBJ2-2	.	15	TRBV5-1	.	CASSFGGLNTGELFF	TGCGCCAGCAGCTTTGGGGGCTTGAACACCGGGGAGCTGTTTTTT
TRBJ2-7	.	13	TRBV6-5	.	CASSLASGYEQYF	TGTGCCAGCAGTTTAGCCTCCGGCTACGAGCAGTACTTC
TRBJ2-7	.	15	TRBV6-1	.	CASSRQPINSYEQYF	TGTGCCAGCAGTAGACAGCCAATTAACTCCTACGAGCAGTACTTC
TRBJ2-4	.	14	TRBV6-5	.	CASTYDPGENIQYF	TGTGCCAGCACCTATGACCCGGGCGAAAACATTCAGTACTTC
TRBJ2-5	.	14	TRBV7-9	.	CASSFQSSQETQYF	TGTGCCAGCAGCTTCCAGAGTAGCCAAGAGACCCAGTACTTC
TRBJ2-1	TRBD2	16	TRBV2	.	CASSELGLAGDDEQFF	TGTGCCAGCAGTGAATTGGGACTAGCGGGGGACGATGAGCAGTTCTTC
TRBJ2-1	.	14	TRBV7-9	.	CASGTGEYYNEQFF	TGTGCCAGCGGAACGGGGGAGTACTACAATGAGCAGTTCTTC
TRBJ2-5	TRBD1	15	TRBV4-3	.	CASSPDRGGSETQYF	TGCGCCAGCAGCCCGGACAGGGGGGGTTCGGAGACCCAGTACTTC
TRBJ2-6	TRBD1	17	TRBV18	.	CASSPGTGFAGANVLTF	TGTGCCAGCTCACCAGGGACAGGGTTCGCTGGGGCCAACGTCCTGACTTTC
TRBJ2-7	.	13	TRBV7-8	.	CASRGLGIYEQYF	TGTGCCAGCAGGGGTTTAGGTATCTACGAGCAGTACTTC
TRBJ2-5	.	15	TRBV5-6	.	CASSFAGGNQETQYF	TGTGCCAGCAGCTTCGCAGGGGGGAATCAAGAGACCCAGTACTTC
TRBJ2-1	.	15	TRBV9	few	CASSVEGDPYNEQFF	TGTGCCAGCAGCGTAGAGGGGGACCCCTACAATGAGCAGTTCTTC
TRBJ2-3	.	16	TRBV18	.	CASSPLSGTGTDTQYF	TGTGCCAGCTCACCCCTAAGCGGGACAGGCACAGATACGCAGTATTTT
TRBJ2-4	.	16	TRBV9	.	CASSVEGAAAKNIQYF	TGTGCCAGCAGCGTAGAAGGGGCCGCAGCCAAAAACATTCAGTACTTC